What follows are 26 T cell receptor beta chains derived from one specimen sequenced in a study of T cell repertoires in ileal Crohn's disease. Data came from immunoSEQ multiplex PCR; TCRdb stores just in-frame clones and leaves some out. The sample includes 15,000 or so clones, 84% seen only once; the top ten take 6.5%. Sequenced: ileal tissue. These receptors originate from an adult with Crohn's disease.

This chain connects TRBV9 to TRBJ2-3, with 7 bases fitting TRBD1. Germline V gives CDR1 SGDLS, CDR2 YYNGEE. The CDR3 contains 15 residues. J lost 2 bases, V lost 1 base, and 4 bases had no gene match. The CDR3 loop is CASSVTGQATDTQYF. Here the CDR3 DNA reads TGTGCCAGCAGCGTAACCGGACAGGCCACAGATACGCAGTATTTT. Full variable domain (missing parts from reference TRBV9 and TRBJ2-3): DSGVTQTPKHLITATGQRVTLRCSPRSGDLSVYWYQQSLDQGLQFLIQYYNGEERAKGNILERFSAQQFPDLHSELNLSSLELGDSALYFCASSVTGQATDTQYFGPGTRLTVL.

The rearrangement links TRBV10-1 to TRBJ2-1, with 8 bases matching TRBD2. This CDR3 region has 15 residues. The trim removed 6 bases at V and 0 bases at J, leaving 4 bases unmatched. Germline V gene sequence: CDR1 WNHNN, CDR2 SYGVQD (reference sequence). The CDR3 nucleotides read TGCGCCAGCAGGAAACTAGCGGCCTCCTACAATGAGCAGTTCTTC. It yields the protein CASRKLAASYNEQFF.

A note on this clone: One end of the junction does not line up with germline, which may come from a read error. The rearrangement links TRBV7-7 to TRBJ2-7; 10 bases are a match to TRBD1. The CDR3 spans 14 residues. Germline assignment: CDR1 SSHAT and CDR2 FNYEAQ (reference sequence). The CDR3 sequence: CASSRDRGPYEQYF. CDR3 DNA: TGTGCTAGCAGCAGAGACAGGGGGCCGTACGAGCAGTACTTC. Looking up the rest from reference TRBV7-7 and TRBJ2-7 gives the full variable domain: GAGVSQSPRYKVTKRGQDVTLRCDPISSHATLYWYQQALGQGPEFLTYFNYEAQPDKSGLPSDRFSAERPEGSISTLTIQRTEQRDSAMYRCASSRDRGPYEQYFGPGTRLTVT.

This chain uses TRBV9 with TRBJ1-3; the D gene is possibly TRBD1 (5 bases). V dropped 0 bases and J dropped 0 bases, with 19 bases sitting between them. This CDR3 comprises 19 residues. Germline lookup yields CDR1 SGDLS and CDR2 YYNGEE. CDR3 nucleotide sequence: TGTGCCAGCAGCGTAGGGCCCCTCCCGACAGTCGGCTCTGGAAACACCATATATTTT. It specifies CASSVGPLPTVGSGNTIYF.

The V call is TRBV6-5, the J call TRBJ2-7; TRBD2 matches at 10 bases. The CDR3 has 15 amino acids. Germline V gene lookup returns CDR1 MNHEY and CDR2 SVGAGI. V lost 6 bases, J lost 0 bases, and 5 bases stayed unmatched. CDR3: CASSPAGGSSYEQYF. CDR3 in DNA: TGTGCCAGCAGCCCAGCGGGAGGGAGCTCCTACGAGCAGTACTTC.

The gene calls are TRBV7-9 and TRBJ2-3; D might be TRBD2 (6 bases). The V end lost 2 bases, the J end lost 3 bases, and 9 bases lay between the germline ends. The CDR3 is 14 residues long. Per germline, CDR1 SEHNR and CDR2 FQNEAQ (reference sequence). The CDR3 protein is CASSLSGRTDTQYF. DNA of the CDR3: TGTGCCAGCAGCTTATCCGGGAGAACAGATACGCAGTATTTT. The full variable domain, its missing parts supplied by reference TRBV7-9 and TRBJ2-3, is DTGVSQNPRHKITKRGQNVTFRCDPISEHNRLYWYRQTLGQGPEFLTYFQNEAQLEKSRLLSDRFSAERPKGSFSTLEIQRTEQGDSAMYLCASSLSGRTDTQYFGPGTRLTVL.

V gene TRBV19 combines with J gene TRBJ2-7; D possibly corresponds to TRBD1 (6 bases). The CDR3 spans 14 residues. Deletions cut 3 bases from V and 2 bases from J, with 11 bases between. The germline V gene has CDR1 LNHDA and CDR2 SQIVND (reference sequence). This chain's CDR3 is CASSMQGTTYEQYF. CDR3 nucleotides: TGTGCCAGTAGTATGCAGGGGACCACCTACGAGCAGTACTTC.

CDR3 nucleotide sequence: TGTGCCAGCAGCCCGGACAGGGCTAATGAAAAACTGTTTTTT. Translation gives CASSPDRANEKLFF. The chain is built from TRBV11-2 and TRBJ1-4, with 8 bases matching TRBD1. The ends lost 5 bases at V and 3 bases at J; junction bases unmatched: 2. CDR3 length equals 14 residues. Germline V lookup: CDR1 SGHAT, CDR2 FQNNGV.

This clone has only a few counts. This chain's CDR3 is CASSQEKRGGLLDEQFF. The DNA for the CDR3 is TGTGCCAGCAGCCAGGAAAAGCGGGGGGGGCTTCTGGATGAGCAGTTCTTC. The chain recombines TRBV4-2 with TRBJ2-1; 10 bases map to TRBD2. The V and J ends lost 3 bases and 8 bases, in that order; junction bases with no gene match: 13. Germline CDR1 is LGHNA and CDR2 is YNFKEQ. The CDR3 totals 17 residues.

For the CDR3, the DNA is TGTGCCAGCAGTTCGGGGTTCGTTTCCTACGAGCAGTACTTC. The encoded protein is CASSSGFVSYEQYF. The V gene is TRBV6-1, the J gene TRBJ2-5, with D perhaps matching TRBD2 (5 bases). The J call may be in error: the DNA end matches TRBJ2-7 better. CDR1 is MNHNS and CDR2 is SASEGT in the germline V gene. This CDR3 region has 14 residues.

A word on this clone: At one end, the junction sequence differs from germline, possibly due to a read error. The chain links TRBV28 to TRBJ1-4, with TRBD1 matching over 7 bases. From germline, CDR1 is MDHEN and CDR2 SYDVKM. The CDR3 covers 16 residues. Here the CDR3 reads CASSLWRGRTNDKLFF. As DNA, the CDR3 is TGTGCCAGCAGTTTATGGAGGGGGCGGACTAATGACAAACTGTTTTTT.

This rearrangement joins TRBV15 to TRBJ2-5; no clear D. V shed 2 bases and J shed 13 bases, with 5 bases lying between them. CDR1 and CDR2 from the germline V gene are LNHNV and YYDKDF (reference sequence). The CDR3 loop spans 9 amino acids. CDR3: CATSRPMYF. Here the CDR3 DNA reads TGTGCCACCAGCAGACCCATGTACTTC.

This sequence joins TRBV5-5 and TRBJ1-2, with 7 nucleotides matching TRBD1. The V and J ends lost 0 bases and 14 bases, in that order; junction bases with no gene match: 4. The CDR3 contains 11 residues. CDR1 is SGHKS and CDR2 is YYEKEE in the germline V gene (reference sequence). This CDR3 reads CASSLDLQGTF. In nucleotides, the CDR3 is TGTGCCAGCAGCTTGGACCTACAGGGGACCTTC. The full variable domain, rest sourced from reference TRBV5-5 and TRBJ1-2, is DAGVTQSPTHLIKTRGQQVTLRCSPISGHKSVSWYQQVLGQGPQFIFQYYEKEERGRGNFPDRFSARQFPNYSSELNVNALLLGDSALYLCASSLDLQGTFGSGTRLTVV.

This chain joins TRBV5-1 and TRBJ2-5; 9 bases match TRBD1. J lost 4 bases, V lost 2 bases, and 3 bases had no gene match. The CDR3 runs 14 residues. The germline gives CDR1 SGHRS, CDR2 YFSETQ. The CDR3 region is CASSFDRGLETQYF. Here the CDR3 DNA reads TGCGCCAGCAGCTTCGACAGGGGGTTAGAGACCCAGTACTTC.

The chain is built from TRBV12-5 and TRBJ1-1, with no clear D. The germline V gene encodes CDR1 LGHNT and CDR2 FRNRAP. V was shortened by 8 bases and J by 4 bases, with 11 bases between the two germline ends. The CDR3 is 12 amino acids. The CDR3 reads CASTSGFTEAFF. The CDR3 nucleotides are TGTGCTAGTACGTCCGGGTTCACTGAAGCTTTCTTT.

This rearrangement joins TRBV9 to TRBJ2-2; TRBD1 is a possible D gene (5 bases). Trimming pared 5 bases from V and 0 bases from J, leaving 8 bases between. CDR1 is SGDLS, CDR2 YYNGEE, per germline. This CDR3 comprises 14 residues. CDR3 in amino acids: CASRGQANTGELFF. The CDR3 bases are TGTGCCAGCAGGGGGCAGGCGAACACCGGGGAGCTGTTTTTT.

This clone was seen more than once but under ten times. The chain links TRBV10-3 to TRBJ2-7, with no clear D. CDR3 length: 12 residues. CDR1 and CDR2 from the germline V gene are ENHRY and SYGVKD. The V end lost 1 base, the J end lost 3 bases, and 4 bases lay between the germline ends. CDR3 DNA: TGTGCCATCAGTGAGTACAGCTACGAGCAGTACTTC. This sequence encodes CAISEYSYEQYF.

This clone showed up just once. This chain connects TRBV5-1 to TRBJ2-7; 13 bases map to TRBD2. CDR3 length: 15 amino acids. V shed 4 bases, J shed 3 bases, and the junction held 4 bases outside the gene matches. In germline, CDR1 is SGHRS, CDR2 YFSETQ. The CDR3 DNA reads TGCGCCAGCAGCCGGGGGACTAGCGGGAACTACGAGCAGTACTTC. Translating it yields CASSRGTSGNYEQYF.

The chain has TRBV2 and TRBJ2-5, with TRBD2 identical over 13 bases. This CDR3 has 15 residues. J lost 3 bases, V lost 8 bases, and 6 bases had no gene match. CDR1 is SNHLY, CDR2 FYNNEI, per germline. In DNA, the CDR3 is TGTGCCAGCTCACGGGGGACTAGCGGGGAAGAGACCCAGTACTTC. The encoded protein is CASSRGTSGEETQYF.

J is TRBJ2-7 and V is TRBV6-6; D perhaps matches TRBD1 (5 bases). The CDR3 loop spans 14 amino acids. V was shortened by 4 bases and J by 3 bases, with 13 bases between the two germline ends. Germline V CDR1 and CDR2: MNHNY, SVGAGI (reference sequence). CDR3 residues: CASSLQDPNYEQYF. CDR3 nucleotides: TGTGCCAGCAGTTTACAGGACCCTAACTACGAGCAGTACTTC.

The chain recombines TRBV29-1 with TRBJ1-2; the D gene is possibly TRBD1 (5 bases). The V and J ends lost 2 bases and 5 bases respectively, with 6 bases between them. CDR3 length equals 11 residues. Germline lookup yields CDR1 SQVTM and CDR2 ANQGSEA. The CDR3 DNA follows: TGCAGCGTTGAAAGGGGTTATGGCTACACCTTC. This encodes CSVERGYGYTF.

This clone was seen a handful of times. The V call is TRBV6-1, the J call TRBJ1-5, with unresolved D. V was pared by 4 bases and J by 0 bases, with 13 bases between. Germline CDR1 reads MNHNS; CDR2 reads SASEGT. This CDR3 has 16 residues. The CDR3 sequence is CASSASAAYSNQPQHF. The CDR3 nucleotides are TGTGCCAGCAGTGCATCGGCGGCTTATAGCAATCAGCCCCAGCATTTT.

The V call is TRBV5-6, the J call TRBJ2-7; TRBD2 matches 13 bases. Germline values: CDR1 SGHDT, CDR2 YYEEEE. Germline trimming cut 6 bases from V and 5 bases from J; bases unmatched to any gene: 11. The CDR3 totals 16 residues. The CDR3 DNA reads TGTGCCAGCATCCACGGACTAGCGGGGGCTAGGCACGAGCAGTACTTC. Protein product: CASIHGLAGARHEQYF. The full variable domain, in which reference TRBV5-6 and TRBJ2-7 provide the parts outside the CDR3, is DAGVTQSPTHLIKTRGQQVTLRCSPKSGHDTVSWYQQALGQGPQFIFQYYEEEERQRGNFPDRFSGHQFPNYSSELNVNALLLGDSALYLCASIHGLAGARHEQYFGPGTRLTVT.

The chain links TRBV4-1 to TRBJ2-7, with 8 bases aligning to TRBD1. After removal of 1 base from V and 7 bases from J, the junction contained 3 bases not matched to a gene. CDR1 and CDR2 from the germline V gene are MGHRA and YSYEKL. The length of the CDR3 is 13 residues. CDR3 bases: TGCGCCAGCAGCCAAGGGACAGGGTGGGAGCAGTACTTC. Protein product: CASSQGTGWEQYF.

The J gene is TRBJ1-3, the V gene TRBV7-9, with TRBD1 identical over 7 bases. J was trimmed by 0 bases and V by 2 bases; bases with no gene match: 13. The length of the CDR3 is 19 residues. The germline CDR1 and CDR2 sequences are SEHNR and FQNEAQ (reference sequence). The CDR3 nucleotides read TGTGCCAGCAGCTTACAACCGGGACAGCTAAGAACCTCTGGAAACACCATATATTTT. Residues: CASSLQPGQLRTSGNTIYF.

This clone has a handful of counts. V is TRBV18 and J is TRBJ2-3; TRBD1 is a possible D gene (6 bases). V was trimmed by 3 bases and J by 5 bases, leaving 21 bases between them. The V gene's germline CDR1 is KGHSH and CDR2 LQKENI. The CDR3 covers 17 residues. In nucleotides, the CDR3 is TGTGCCAGCTCACCGCTCCCCATGACAGGCGATGTAGATACGCAGTATTTT. Protein: CASSPLPMTGDVDTQYF.